This T cell receptor beta chain was sequenced in a study of beta chain features in type 1 diabetes. Study-level results: Among patients with Type 1 diabetes, TCRB CDR3s were moderately but significantly shorter in every one of the four CD4+ subsets. The question of HLA type influencing TCRB rearrangement was one that remained unresolved here.

Trimming removed 4 bases at V and 3 bases at J, with 14 bases between. The CDR3 runs 14 residues. Germline CDR1 and CDR2: SGHRS and YFSETQ. With respect to this clone: The target antigen is unknown.

Expressed TCRB transcripts were sequenced because the entire RNA isolate underwent reverse transcription. Clones were sequenced by immunoSEQ multiplex PCR, and TCRdb holds only the in-frame ones, with some missing. Of about 47,000 clones in the sample, 35% to 55% were seen once. A single heparinised blood sample, averaging approximately 110 mL, was obtained per donor. The chain has TRBV5-1 and TRBJ2-7; no definite D call. The TCR sequence derives from a young man with type 1 diabetes. What was sequenced was stem cell memory CD4+ T cells from blood. The CDR3 DNA is TGCGCCAGCAGCCCGGCACGGGTTGGCTACGAGCAGTACTTC. It specifies CASSPARVGYEQYF.